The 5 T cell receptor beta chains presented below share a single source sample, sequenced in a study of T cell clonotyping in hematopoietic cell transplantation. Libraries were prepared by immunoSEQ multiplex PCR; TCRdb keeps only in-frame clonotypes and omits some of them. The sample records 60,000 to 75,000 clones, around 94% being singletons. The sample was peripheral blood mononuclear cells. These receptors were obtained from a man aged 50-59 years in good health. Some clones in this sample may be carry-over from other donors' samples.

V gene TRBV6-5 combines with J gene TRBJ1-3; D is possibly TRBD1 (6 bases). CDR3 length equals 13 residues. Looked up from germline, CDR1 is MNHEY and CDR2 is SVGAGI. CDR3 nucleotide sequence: TGTGCAGTCCGGGACAACTCTGGAAACACCATATATTTT. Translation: CAVRDNSGNTIYF.

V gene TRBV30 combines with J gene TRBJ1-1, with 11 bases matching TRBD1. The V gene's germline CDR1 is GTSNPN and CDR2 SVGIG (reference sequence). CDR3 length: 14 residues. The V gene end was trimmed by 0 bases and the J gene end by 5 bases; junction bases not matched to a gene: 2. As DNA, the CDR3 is TGTGCCTGGAGTGTCGGGGACAGGGGGACTGAAGCTTTCTTT. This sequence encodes CAWSVGDRGTEAFF.

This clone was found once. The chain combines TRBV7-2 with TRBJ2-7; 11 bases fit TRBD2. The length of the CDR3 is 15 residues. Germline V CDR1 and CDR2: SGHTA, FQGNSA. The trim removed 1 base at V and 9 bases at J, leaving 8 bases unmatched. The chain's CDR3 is CASSLGGSGGARQYF. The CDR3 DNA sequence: TGTGCCAGCAGCTTAGGGGGTAGCGGGGGGGCCAGGCAGTACTTC.

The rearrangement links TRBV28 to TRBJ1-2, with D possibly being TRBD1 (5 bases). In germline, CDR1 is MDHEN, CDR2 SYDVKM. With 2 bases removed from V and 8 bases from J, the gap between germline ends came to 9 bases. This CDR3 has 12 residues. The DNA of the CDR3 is TGTGCCAGCAGTTTAGAAGGGGTCGGCTACACCTTC. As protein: CASSLEGVGYTF.

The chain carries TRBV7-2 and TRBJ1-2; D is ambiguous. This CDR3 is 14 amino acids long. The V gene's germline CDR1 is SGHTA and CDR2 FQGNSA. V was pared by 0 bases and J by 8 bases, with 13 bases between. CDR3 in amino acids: CASSLAPSSGGYTF. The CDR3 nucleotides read TGTGCCAGCAGCTTAGCGCCCTCGTCTGGAGGCTACACCTTC. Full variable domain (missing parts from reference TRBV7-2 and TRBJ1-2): GAGVSQSPSNKVTEKGKDVELRCDPISGHTALYWYRQSLGQGLEFLIYFQGNSAPDKSGLPSDRFSAERTGGSVSTLTIQRTQQEDSAVYLCASSLAPSSGGYTFGSGTRLTVV.